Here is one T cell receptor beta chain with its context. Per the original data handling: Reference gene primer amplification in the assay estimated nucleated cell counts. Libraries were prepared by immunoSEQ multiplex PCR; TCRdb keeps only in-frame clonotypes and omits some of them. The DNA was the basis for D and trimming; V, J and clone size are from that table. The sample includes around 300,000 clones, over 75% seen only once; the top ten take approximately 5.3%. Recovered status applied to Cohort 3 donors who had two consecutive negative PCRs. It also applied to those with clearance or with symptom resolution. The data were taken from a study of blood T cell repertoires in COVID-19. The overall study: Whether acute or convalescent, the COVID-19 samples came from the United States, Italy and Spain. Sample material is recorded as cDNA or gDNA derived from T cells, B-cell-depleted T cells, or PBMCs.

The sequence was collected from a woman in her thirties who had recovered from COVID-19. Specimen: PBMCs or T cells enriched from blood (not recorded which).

This chain's CDR3 is CASSKGGQGRHGYTF. The CDR3 DNA follows: TGTGCCAGCAGCAAAGGGGGACAGGGGAGGCATGGCTACACCTTC. The chain links TRBV21-1 to TRBJ1-2; TRBD1 reflects the table's D call only, with no check against the DNA. TRBV21-1 counts as a pseudogene. The CDR3 runs to 15 residues.